The rows below give T cell receptor beta chains drawn from one sample of a study of Graves' ophthalmopathy and Graves' hyperthyroidism. TCRdb recomputed calls from the multiplex PCR reads with MiXCR, one row per CDR3 protein. Here the sample spans 650,000 to 900,000 distinct CDR3 sequences, roughly two fifths being singletons. What was sequenced was peripheral blood. These receptors all stem from an adult man with Graves' ophthalmopathy. The CDR3 runs from the conserved cysteine through the conserved F or W. D genes are given only for firm matches. Only part of the rows carry a size: once, few, many, or a class if the clone is expanded.

J: TRBJ1-2; D: .; V: TRBV7-2; size: .; CDR3: CASSSSAGDNYGYTF; DNA: TGTGCCAGCAGCTCGTCCGCGGGCGATAACTATGGCTACACCTTC
J: TRBJ1-6; D: TRBD1; V: TRBV20-1; size: few; CDR3: CSAQQGRGLHF; DNA: TGCAGTGCCCAACAGGGGAGAGGCCTCCACTTT
J: TRBJ1-3; D: .; V: TRBV25-1; size: few; CDR3: CASSQMAVSGNTIYF; DNA: TGTGCCAGCAGCCAGATGGCAGTCTCTGGAAACACCATATATTTT
J: TRBJ1-6; D: .; V: TRBV20-1; size: .; CDR3: CSALRTAQSPLHF; DNA: TGCAGTGCTCTGCGAACAGCGCAGTCACCCCTCCACTTT
J: TRBJ1-1; D: .; V: TRBV5-1; size: .; CDR3: CASSLWQGMDTEAFF; DNA: TGCGCCAGCAGCTTATGGCAGGGAATGGATACTGAAGCTTTCTTT
J: TRBJ2-7; D: TRBD1; V: TRBV20-1; size: .; CDR3: CSAVGTGGSEQYF; DNA: TGCAGTGCTGTCGGGACAGGGGGCAGCGAGCAGTACTTC
J: TRBJ1-5; D: TRBD1; V: TRBV20-1; size: .; CDR3: CSATRTGLNSNQPQHF; DNA: TGCAGTGCTACAAGGACAGGGTTGAATAGCAATCAGCCCCAGCATTTT
J: TRBJ1-2; D: TRBD1; V: TRBV20-1; size: once; CDR3: CSARRGTGGYYGYTF; DNA: TGCAGTGCTAGACGGGGGACAGGGGGATATTATGGCTACACCTTC
J: TRBJ1-3; D: .; V: TRBV9; size: .; CDR3: CASSFDTYSGNTIYF; DNA: TGTGCCAGCAGCTTCGACACGTACTCTGGAAACACCATATATTTT
J: TRBJ2-7; D: .; V: TRBV20-1; size: .; CDR3: CSASGLNYYEQYF; DNA: TGCAGTGCTAGTGGACTCAATTACTACGAGCAGTACTTC
J: TRBJ2-7; D: .; V: TRBV20-1; size: .; CDR3: CSAPKGVSAYEQYF; DNA: TGCAGTGCCCCAAAGGGTGTTTCGGCCTACGAGCAGTACTTC
J: TRBJ1-1; D: .; V: TRBV10-2; size: many; CDR3: CASSGLGVTEAFF; DNA: TGCGCCAGCAGTGGTTTGGGGGTCACTGAAGCTTTCTTT
J: TRBJ1-1; D: .; V: TRBV9; size: many; CDR3: CASSPMLGTEAFF; DNA: TGTGCCAGCAGCCCTATGCTGGGCACTGAAGCTTTCTTT
J: TRBJ2-5; D: TRBD2; V: TRBV20-1; size: few; CDR3: CSAELGVWTSGVRTQYF; DNA: TGCAGTGCTGAGTTAGGGGTTTGGACTAGCGGTGTACGGACCCAGTACTTC
J: TRBJ2-7; D: .; V: TRBV7-2; size: once; CDR3: CASSLPLNEQYF; DNA: TGTGCCAGCAGCTTACCTCTGAACGAGCAGTACTTC
J: TRBJ1-1; D: .; V: TRBV6-4; size: .; CDR3: CASSARVGTEAFF; DNA: TGTGCCAGCAGTGCGAGGGTGGGCACTGAAGCTTTCTTT
J: TRBJ1-1; D: TRBD1; V: TRBV15; size: .; CDR3: CATTPGSGGYTEAFF; DNA: TGTGCCACCACTCCCGGGTCAGGGGGGTACACTGAAGCTTTCTTT
J: TRBJ1-5; D: .; V: TRBV24-1; size: many; CDR3: CASSQGGQPQHF; DNA: TGTGCCAGCAGCCAGGGTGGTCAGCCCCAGCATTTT
J: TRBJ2-7; D: .; V: TRBV11-1; size: .; CDR3: CARELTYEQYF; DNA: TGTGCCAGGGAGCTGACCTACGAGCAGTACTTC
J: TRBJ2-7; D: .; V: TRBV9; size: few; CDR3: CASSVTDREAYEQYF; DNA: TGTGCCAGCAGCGTAACAGACAGGGAGGCCTACGAGCAGTACTTC
J: TRBJ2-7; D: .; V: TRBV9; size: many; CDR3: CASSVLGEAAYEQYF; DNA: TGTGCCAGCAGCGTACTCGGGGAGGCGGCGTACGAGCAGTACTTC
J: TRBJ2-2; D: .; V: TRBV25-1; size: .; CDR3: CASSQEAENTGELFF; DNA: TGTGCCAGCAGCCAGGAAGCCGAGAACACCGGGGAGCTGTTTTTT
J: TRBJ2-2; D: .; V: TRBV19; size: .; CDR3: CASSNKHPTGYGELFF; DNA: TGTGCCAGTAGTAATAAGCATCCGACGGGCTACGGGGAGCTGTTTTTT
J: TRBJ2-7; D: TRBD1; V: TRBV19; size: many; CDR3: CASALTGAVEQYF; DNA: TGTGCCAGCGCCCTAACAGGGGCTGTCGAGCAGTACTTC
J: TRBJ2-7; D: .; V: TRBV2; size: many; CDR3: CASRTYEQYF; DNA: TGTGCCAGCAGAACCTACGAGCAGTACTTC
J: TRBJ1-5; D: TRBD1; V: TRBV24-1; size: .; CDR3: CATSSRDRGNPNQPQHF; DNA: TGTGCCACCAGCTCACGGGACAGGGGGAACCCTAATCAGCCCCAGCATTTT
J: TRBJ2-7; D: .; V: TRBV7-9; size: .; CDR3: CASSQGHLYYEQYF; DNA: TGTGCCAGCAGCCAGGGACACTTATACTACGAGCAGTACTTC
J: TRBJ2-7; D: .; V: TRBV7-9; size: few; CDR3: CASSQGQGDSYEQYF; DNA: TGTGCCAGCAGCCAAGGCCAGGGCGACTCCTACGAGCAGTACTTC
J: TRBJ1-6; D: .; V: TRBV7-9; size: .; CDR3: CASSLLLVGARGSPLHF; DNA: TGTGCCAGCAGCTTACTCCTCGTTGGGGCTCGGGGTTCACCCCTCCACTTT
J: TRBJ2-5; D: .; V: TRBV2; size: .; CDR3: CASSKTLGSTDTQYF; DNA: TGTGCCAGCAGTAAAACACTAGGAAGCACAGATACGCAGTACTTC
J: TRBJ2-7; D: .; V: TRBV27; size: few; CDR3: CASDEGGRQCTYEQYF; DNA: TGTGCCAGCGATGAAGGGGGTAGACAGTGTACCTACGAGCAGTACTTC
J: TRBJ2-2; D: TRBD2; V: TRBV25-1; size: .; CDR3: CASSYTSGANTGELFF; DNA: TGTGCCAGCAGTTACACTAGCGGGGCGAACACCGGGGAGCTGTTTTTT
J: TRBJ2-7; D: .; V: TRBV20-1; size: once; CDR3: CSARESGFYEQYF; DNA: TGCAGTGCTAGAGAGTCCGGATTCTACGAACAGTACTTC
J: TRBJ1-1; D: TRBD1; V: TRBV29-1; size: many; CDR3: CSVATGKNTEAFF; DNA: TGCAGCGTTGCGACAGGGAAGAACACTGAAGCTTTCTTT
J: TRBJ2-2; D: .; V: TRBV7-4; size: .; CDR3: CASSFLGGDLGELFF; DNA: TGTGCCAGCAGCTTCCTGGGGGGCGACCTCGGGGAGCTGTTTTTT
J: TRBJ2-5; D: TRBD2; V: TRBV9; size: .; CDR3: CASSVDGTSGETQYF; DNA: TGTGCCAGCAGCGTAGACGGGACTAGCGGGGAGACCCAGTACTTC
J: TRBJ1-1; D: .; V: TRBV10-3; size: .; CDR3: CAISARGRPNTEAFF; DNA: TGTGCCATCAGTGCTAGGGGCCGACCGAACACTGAAGCTTTCTTT
J: TRBJ2-7; D: TRBD1; V: TRBV7-3; size: .; CDR3: CASSLSATGVYEQYF; DNA: TGTGCCAGCAGCCTTTCGGCGACAGGGGTCTACGAGCAGTACTTC
J: TRBJ1-1; D: TRBD1; V: TRBV29-1; size: many; CDR3: CSVLVDRVNTEAFF; DNA: TGCAGCGTCTTAGTTGACAGGGTGAACACTGAAGCTTTCTTT
J: TRBJ2-7; D: TRBD1; V: TRBV2; size: few; CDR3: CASSFRDRGSGQYF; DNA: TGTGCCAGCAGTTTCCGGGACAGGGGGTCTGGGCAGTACTTC
J: TRBJ2-5; D: TRBD2; V: TRBV11-2; size: .; CDR3: CASSLTPASGSQETQYF; DNA: TGTGCCAGCAGCCTCACCCCGGCTAGCGGGAGTCAAGAGACCCAGTACTTC
J: TRBJ2-6; D: .; V: TRBV20-1; size: once; CDR3: CSARVPGAGGLGANVLTF; DNA: TGCAGTGCTAGAGTCCCGGGGGCAGGGGGGCTTGGGGCCAACGTCCTGACTTTC
J: TRBJ2-7; D: TRBD2; V: TRBV29-1; size: many; CDR3: CSVGGTTPWDEQYF; DNA: TGCAGCGTGGGGGGGACTACCCCGTGGGACGAGCAGTACTTC
J: TRBJ2-5; D: TRBD1; V: TRBV12-3/TRBV12-4; size: .; CDR3: CASRSGTAINGETQYF; DNA: TGTGCCAGCAGGTCGGGGACAGCGATAAACGGGGAGACCCAGTACTTC
J: TRBJ1-2; D: .; V: TRBV29-1; size: many; CDR3: CSVEGVVGNNYGYTF; DNA: TGCAGCGTTGAAGGAGTTGTCGGGAATAACTATGGCTACACCTTC
J: TRBJ2-6; D: TRBD1; V: TRBV29-1; size: .; CDR3: CSVRGGTGTGANVLTF; DNA: TGCAGCGTCAGAGGGGGGACAGGGACTGGGGCCAACGTCCTGACTTTC